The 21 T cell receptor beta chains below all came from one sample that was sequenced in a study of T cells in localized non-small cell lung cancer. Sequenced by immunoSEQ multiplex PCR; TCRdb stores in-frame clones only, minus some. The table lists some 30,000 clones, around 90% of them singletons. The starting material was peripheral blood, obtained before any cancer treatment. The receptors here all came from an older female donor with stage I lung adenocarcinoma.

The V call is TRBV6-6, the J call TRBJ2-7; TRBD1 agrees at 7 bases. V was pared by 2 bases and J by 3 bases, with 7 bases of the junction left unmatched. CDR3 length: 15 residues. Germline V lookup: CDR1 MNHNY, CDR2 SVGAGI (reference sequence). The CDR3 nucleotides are TGTGCCAGCAGTTACCGGGGACAGCGAGACTACGAGCAGTACTTC. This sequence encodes CASSYRGQRDYEQYF.

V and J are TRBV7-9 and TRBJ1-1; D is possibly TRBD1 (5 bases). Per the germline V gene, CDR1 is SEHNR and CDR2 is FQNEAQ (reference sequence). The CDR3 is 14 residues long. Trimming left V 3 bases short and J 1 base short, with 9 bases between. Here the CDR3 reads CASSLGPTNTEAFF. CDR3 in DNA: TGTGCCAGCAGCTTGGGGCCTACGAACACTGAAGCTTTCTTT.

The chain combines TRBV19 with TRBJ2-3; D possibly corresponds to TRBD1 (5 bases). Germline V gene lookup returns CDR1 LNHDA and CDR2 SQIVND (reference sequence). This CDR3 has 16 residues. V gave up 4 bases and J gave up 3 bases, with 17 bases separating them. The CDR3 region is CASSKSTVLTTDTQYF. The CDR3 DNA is TGTGCCAGTAGTAAGTCGACAGTTCTGACAACAGATACGCAGTATTTT.

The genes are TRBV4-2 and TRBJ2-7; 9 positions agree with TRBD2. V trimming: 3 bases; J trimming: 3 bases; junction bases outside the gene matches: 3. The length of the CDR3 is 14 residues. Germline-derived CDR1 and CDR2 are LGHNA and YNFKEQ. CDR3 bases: TGTGCCAGCAGCCAGACTAGCGGTAACTACGAGCAGTACTTC. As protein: CASSQTSGNYEQYF.

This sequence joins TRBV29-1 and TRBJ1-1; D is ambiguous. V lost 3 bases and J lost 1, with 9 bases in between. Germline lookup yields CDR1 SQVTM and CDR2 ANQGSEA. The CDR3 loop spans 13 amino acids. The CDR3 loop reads CSVDQQTNTEAFF. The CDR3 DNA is TGCAGCGTTGACCAGCAGACGAACACTGAAGCTTTCTTT.

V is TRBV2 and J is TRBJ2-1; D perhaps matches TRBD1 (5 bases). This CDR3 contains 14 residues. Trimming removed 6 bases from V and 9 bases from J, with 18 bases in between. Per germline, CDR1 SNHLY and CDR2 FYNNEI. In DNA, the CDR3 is TGTGCCAGCAGACCCATCAACCAGGGCGGTGAGCAGTTCTTC. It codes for CASRPINQGGEQFF. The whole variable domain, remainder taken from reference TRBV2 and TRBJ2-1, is EPEVTQTPSHQVTQMGQEVILRCVPISNHLYFYWYRQILGQKVEFLVSFYNNEISEKSEIFDDQFSVERPDGSNFTLKIRSTKLEDSAMYFCASRPINQGGEQFFGPGTRLTVL.

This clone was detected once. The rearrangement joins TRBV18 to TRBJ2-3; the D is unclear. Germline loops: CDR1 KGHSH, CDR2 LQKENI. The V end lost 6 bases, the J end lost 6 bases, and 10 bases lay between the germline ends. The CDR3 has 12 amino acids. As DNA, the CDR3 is TGTGCCAGCTCGGCGACGTTGGATACGCAGTATTTT. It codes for CASSATLDTQYF.

The CDR3 is CASSTRYQGYTEAFF. CDR3 coding DNA: TGTGCCAGCAGCACCCGATACCAGGGATACACTGAAGCTTTCTTT. The gene calls are TRBV14 and TRBJ1-1, with D maybe TRBD1 (5 bases). The germline V gene encodes CDR1 SGHDN and CDR2 FVKESK. The CDR3 runs 15 residues. V was cut by 5 bases and J by 3 bases, with 16 bases left in between.

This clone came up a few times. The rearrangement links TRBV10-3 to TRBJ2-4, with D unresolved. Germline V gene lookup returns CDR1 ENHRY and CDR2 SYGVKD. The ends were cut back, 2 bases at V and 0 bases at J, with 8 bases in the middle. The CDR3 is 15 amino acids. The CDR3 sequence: CAISEGLLAKNIQYF. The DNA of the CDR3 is TGTGCCATCAGTGAGGGATTACTAGCCAAAAACATTCAGTACTTC.

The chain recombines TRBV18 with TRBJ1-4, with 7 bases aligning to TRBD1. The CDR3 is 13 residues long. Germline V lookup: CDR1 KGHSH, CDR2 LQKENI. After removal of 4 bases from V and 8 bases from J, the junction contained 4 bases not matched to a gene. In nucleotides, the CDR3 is TGTGCCAGCTCACTCCGACAGGGAGAAAAACTGTTTTTT. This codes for CASSLRQGEKLFF. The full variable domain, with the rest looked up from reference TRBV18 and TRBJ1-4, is NAGVMQNPRHLVRRRGQEARLRCSPMKGHSHVYWYRQLPEEGLKFMVYLQKENIIDESGMPKERFSAEFPKEGPSILRIQQVVRGDSAAYFCASSLRQGEKLFFGSGTQLSVL.

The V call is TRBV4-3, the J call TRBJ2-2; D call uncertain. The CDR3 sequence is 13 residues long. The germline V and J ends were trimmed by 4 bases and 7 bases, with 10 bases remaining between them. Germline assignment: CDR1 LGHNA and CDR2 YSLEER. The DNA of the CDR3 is TGCGCCAGCAGCCCCAACTTTGGCGGGGAGCTGTTTTTT. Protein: CASSPNFGGELFF.

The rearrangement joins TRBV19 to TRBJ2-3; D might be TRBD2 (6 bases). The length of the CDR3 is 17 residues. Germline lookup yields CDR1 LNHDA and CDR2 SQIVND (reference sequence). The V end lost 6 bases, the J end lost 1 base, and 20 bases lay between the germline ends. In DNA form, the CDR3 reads TGTGCCAGTAGGGGGGGTTCCCCTCAGTGGGGCACAGATACGCAGTATTTT. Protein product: CASRGGSPQWGTDTQYF.

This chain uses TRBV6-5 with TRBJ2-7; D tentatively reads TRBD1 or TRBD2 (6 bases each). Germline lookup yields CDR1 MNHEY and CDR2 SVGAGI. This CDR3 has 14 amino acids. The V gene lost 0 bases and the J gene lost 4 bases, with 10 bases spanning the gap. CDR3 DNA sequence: TGTGCCAGCAGTTACTCTGGGGGGCTGTACGAGCAGTACTTC. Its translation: CASSYSGGLYEQYF.

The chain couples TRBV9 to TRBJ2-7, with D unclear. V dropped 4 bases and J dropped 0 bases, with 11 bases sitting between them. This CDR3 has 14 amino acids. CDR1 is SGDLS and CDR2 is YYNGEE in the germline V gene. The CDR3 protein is CASSPGTHSYEQYF. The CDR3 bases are TGTGCCAGCAGCCCCGGCACTCACTCCTACGAGCAGTACTTC.

CDR3 nucleotide sequence: TGTGCCAGCAGTTTAGGCGCGGGATCCTACAATGAGCAGTTCTTC. It translates to CASSLGAGSYNEQFF. The chain has TRBV27 and TRBJ2-1; perhaps TRBD2 as D (6 bases). From germline, CDR1 is MNHEY and CDR2 SMNVEV (reference sequence). There are 15 residues in the CDR3. V was pared by 2 bases and J by 1 base, with 9 bases between.

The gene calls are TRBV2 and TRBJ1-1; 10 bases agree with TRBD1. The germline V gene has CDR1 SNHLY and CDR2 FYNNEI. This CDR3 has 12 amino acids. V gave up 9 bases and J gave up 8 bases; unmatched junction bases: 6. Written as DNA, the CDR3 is TGTGCCAGTCGGGACAGGGGATACGAAGCTTTCTTT. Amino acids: CASRDRGYEAFF.

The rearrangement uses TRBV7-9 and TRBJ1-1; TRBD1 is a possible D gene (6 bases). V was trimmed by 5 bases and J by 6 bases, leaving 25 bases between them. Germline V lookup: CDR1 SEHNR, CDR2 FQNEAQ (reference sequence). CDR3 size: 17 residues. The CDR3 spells CASSPPAGAYRNAEAFF. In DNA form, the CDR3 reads TGTGCCAGCAGCCCCCCGGCGGGGGCATATCGGAATGCTGAAGCTTTCTTT.

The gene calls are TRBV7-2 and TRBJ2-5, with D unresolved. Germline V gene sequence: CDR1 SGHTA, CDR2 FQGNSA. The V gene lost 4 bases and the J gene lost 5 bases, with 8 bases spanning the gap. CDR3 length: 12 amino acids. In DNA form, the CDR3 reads TGTGCCAGCAGCTCCAATGGGGAGACCCAGTACTTC. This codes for CASSSNGETQYF.

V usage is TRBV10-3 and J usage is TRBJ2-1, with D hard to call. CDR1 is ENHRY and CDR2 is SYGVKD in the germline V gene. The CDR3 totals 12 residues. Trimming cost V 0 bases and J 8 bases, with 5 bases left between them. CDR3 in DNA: TGTGCCATCAGTGAGTCGAAGCATGAGCAGTTCTTC. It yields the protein CAISESKHEQFF.

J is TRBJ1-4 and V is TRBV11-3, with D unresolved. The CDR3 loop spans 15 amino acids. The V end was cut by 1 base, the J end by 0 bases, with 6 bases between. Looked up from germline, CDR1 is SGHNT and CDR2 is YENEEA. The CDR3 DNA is TGTGCCAGCAGCTTAGCAGCTGCAACTAATGAAAAACTGTTTTTT. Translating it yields CASSLAAATNEKLFF.

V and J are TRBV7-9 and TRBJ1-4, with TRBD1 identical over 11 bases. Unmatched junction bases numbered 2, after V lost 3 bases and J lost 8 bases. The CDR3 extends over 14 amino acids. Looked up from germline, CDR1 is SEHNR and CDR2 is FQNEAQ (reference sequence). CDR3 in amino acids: CASSLGTGGEKLFF. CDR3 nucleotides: TGTGCCAGCAGCTTGGGGACAGGGGGGGAAAAACTGTTTTTT.